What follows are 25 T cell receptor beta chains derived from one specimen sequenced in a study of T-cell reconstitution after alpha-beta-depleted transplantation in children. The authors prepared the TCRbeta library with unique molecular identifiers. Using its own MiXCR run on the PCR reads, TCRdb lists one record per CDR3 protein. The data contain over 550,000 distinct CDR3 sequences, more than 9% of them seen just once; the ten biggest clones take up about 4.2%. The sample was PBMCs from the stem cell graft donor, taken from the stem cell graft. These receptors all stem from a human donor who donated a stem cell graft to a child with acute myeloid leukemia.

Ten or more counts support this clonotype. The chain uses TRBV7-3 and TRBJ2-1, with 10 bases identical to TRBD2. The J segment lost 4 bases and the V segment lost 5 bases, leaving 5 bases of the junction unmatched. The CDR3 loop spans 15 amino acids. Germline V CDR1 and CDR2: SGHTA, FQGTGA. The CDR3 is CASSPGTSEYNEQFF. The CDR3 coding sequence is TGTGCCAGCAGCCCCGGGACTAGCGAATACAATGAGCAGTTCTTC.

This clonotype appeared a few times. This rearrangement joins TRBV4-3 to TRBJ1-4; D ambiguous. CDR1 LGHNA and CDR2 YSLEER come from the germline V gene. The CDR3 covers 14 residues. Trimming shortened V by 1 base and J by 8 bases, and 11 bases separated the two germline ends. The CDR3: CASSQGLSGEKLFF. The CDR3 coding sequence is TGCGCCAGCAGCCAAGGTCTCTCGGGAGAAAAACTGTTTTTT.

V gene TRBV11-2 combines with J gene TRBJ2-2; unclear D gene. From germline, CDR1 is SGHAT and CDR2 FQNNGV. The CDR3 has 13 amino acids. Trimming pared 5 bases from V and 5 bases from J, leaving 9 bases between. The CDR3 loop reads CASSPPKTGELFF. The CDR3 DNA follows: TGTGCCAGCAGCCCCCCCAAGACCGGGGAGCTGTTTTTT.

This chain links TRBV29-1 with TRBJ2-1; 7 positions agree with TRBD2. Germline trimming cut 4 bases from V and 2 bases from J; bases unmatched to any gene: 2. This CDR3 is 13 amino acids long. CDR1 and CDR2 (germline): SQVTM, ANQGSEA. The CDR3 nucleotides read TGCAGCGTTGCCGGGAGGACCTACAATGAGCAGTTCTTC. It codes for CSVAGRTYNEQFF.

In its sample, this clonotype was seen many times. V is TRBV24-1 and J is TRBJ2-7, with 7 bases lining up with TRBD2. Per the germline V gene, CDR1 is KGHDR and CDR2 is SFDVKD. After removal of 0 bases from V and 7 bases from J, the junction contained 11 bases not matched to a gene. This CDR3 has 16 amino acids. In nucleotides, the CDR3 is TGTGCCACCAGTGATTTGACGGCTAGCGGCTCATGGGAGCAGTACTTC. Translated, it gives CATSDLTASGSWEQYF.

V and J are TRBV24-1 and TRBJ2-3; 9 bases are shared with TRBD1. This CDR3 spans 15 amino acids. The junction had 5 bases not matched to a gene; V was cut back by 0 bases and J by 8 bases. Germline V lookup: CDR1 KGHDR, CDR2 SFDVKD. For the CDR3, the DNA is TGTGCCACCAGTGATTTGCCGGGACAGGGCAGTACGCAGTATTTT. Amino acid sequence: CATSDLPGQGSTQYF.

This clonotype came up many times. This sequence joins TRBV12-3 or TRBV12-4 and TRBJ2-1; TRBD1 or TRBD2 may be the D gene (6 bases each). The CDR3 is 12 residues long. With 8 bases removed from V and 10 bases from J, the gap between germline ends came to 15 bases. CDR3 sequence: CASSPGAPEQFF. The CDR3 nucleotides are TGTGCCAGCTCACCGGGGGCACCCGAGCAGTTCTTC.

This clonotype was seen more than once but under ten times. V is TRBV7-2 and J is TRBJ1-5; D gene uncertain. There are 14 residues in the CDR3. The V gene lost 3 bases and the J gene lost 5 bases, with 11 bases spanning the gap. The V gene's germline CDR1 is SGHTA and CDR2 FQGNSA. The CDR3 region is CASSFGGFDQPQHF. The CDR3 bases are TGTGCCAGCAGCTTTGGCGGTTTCGATCAGCCCCAGCATTTT.

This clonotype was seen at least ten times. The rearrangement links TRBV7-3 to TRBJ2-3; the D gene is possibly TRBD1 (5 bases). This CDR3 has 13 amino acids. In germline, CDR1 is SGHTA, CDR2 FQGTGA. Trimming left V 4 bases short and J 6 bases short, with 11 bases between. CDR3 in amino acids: CASSSDRADTQYF. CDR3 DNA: TGTGCCAGCAGCTCTGACAGAGCCGATACGCAGTATTTT.

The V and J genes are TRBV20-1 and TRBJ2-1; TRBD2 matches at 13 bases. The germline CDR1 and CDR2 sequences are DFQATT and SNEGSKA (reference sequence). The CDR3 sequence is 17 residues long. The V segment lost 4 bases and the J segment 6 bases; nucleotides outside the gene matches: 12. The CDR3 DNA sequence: TGCAGTGCTATCGGGGGACTAGCGGGGAAGGGCCTCAATGAGCAGTTCTTC. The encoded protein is CSAIGGLAGKGLNEQFF.

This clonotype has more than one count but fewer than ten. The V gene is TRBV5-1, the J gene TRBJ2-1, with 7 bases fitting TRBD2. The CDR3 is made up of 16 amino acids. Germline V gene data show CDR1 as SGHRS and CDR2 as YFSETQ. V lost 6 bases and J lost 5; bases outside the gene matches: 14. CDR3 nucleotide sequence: TGCGCCAGCACCCCGGCCCCTATAGCGGGTAACAATGAGCAGTTCTTC. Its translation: CASTPAPIAGNNEQFF. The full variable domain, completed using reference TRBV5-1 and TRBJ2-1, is KAGVTQTPRYLIKTRGQQVTLSCSPISGHRSVSWYQQTPGQGLQFLFEYFSETQRNKGNFPGRFSGRQFSNSRSEMNVSTLELGDSALYLCASTPAPIAGNNEQFFGPGTRLTVL.

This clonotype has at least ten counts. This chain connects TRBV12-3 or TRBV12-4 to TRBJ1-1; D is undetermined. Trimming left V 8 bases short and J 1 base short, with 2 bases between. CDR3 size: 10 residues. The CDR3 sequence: CASANTEAFF. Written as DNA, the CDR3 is TGTGCCAGCGCGAACACTGAAGCTTTCTTT.

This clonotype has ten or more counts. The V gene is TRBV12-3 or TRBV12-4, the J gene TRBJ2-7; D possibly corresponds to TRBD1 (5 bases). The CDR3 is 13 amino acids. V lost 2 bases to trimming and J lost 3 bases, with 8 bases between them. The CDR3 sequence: CASSLTDSYEQYF. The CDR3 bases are TGTGCCAGCAGTTTAACCGACAGCTACGAGCAGTACTTC.

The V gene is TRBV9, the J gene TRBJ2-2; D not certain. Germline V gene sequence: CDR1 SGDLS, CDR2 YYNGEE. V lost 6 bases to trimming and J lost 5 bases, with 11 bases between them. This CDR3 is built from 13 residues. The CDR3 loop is CASTRRETGELFF. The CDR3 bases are TGTGCCAGCACCCGAAGGGAAACCGGGGAGCTGTTTTTT.

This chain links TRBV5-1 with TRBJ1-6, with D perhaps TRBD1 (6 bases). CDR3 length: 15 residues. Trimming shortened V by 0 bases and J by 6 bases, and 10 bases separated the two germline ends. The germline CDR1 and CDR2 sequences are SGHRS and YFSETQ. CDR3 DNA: TGCGCCAGCAGCTTGGCCAGACAGGCTAATTCACCCCTCCACTTT. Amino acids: CASSLARQANSPLHF.

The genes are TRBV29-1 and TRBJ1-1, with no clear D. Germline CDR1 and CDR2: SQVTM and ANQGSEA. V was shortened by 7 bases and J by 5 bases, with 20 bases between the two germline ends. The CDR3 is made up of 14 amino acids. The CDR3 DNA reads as TGCAGCGCTGCGACCCGGGCCCCGAGGACTGAAGCTTTCTTT. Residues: CSAATRAPRTEAFF. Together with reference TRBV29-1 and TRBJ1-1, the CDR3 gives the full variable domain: SAVISQKPSRDICQRGTSLTIQCQVDSQVTMMFWYRQQPGQSLTLIATANQGSEATYESGFVIDKFPISRPNLTFSTLTVSNMSPEDSSIYLCSAATRAPRTEAFFGQGTRLTVV.

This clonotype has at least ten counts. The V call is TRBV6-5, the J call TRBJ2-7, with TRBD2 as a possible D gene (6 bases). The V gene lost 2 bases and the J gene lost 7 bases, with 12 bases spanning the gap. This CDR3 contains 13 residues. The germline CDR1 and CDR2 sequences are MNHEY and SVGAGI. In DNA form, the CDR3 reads TGTGCCAGCAGTTACACAGGAGGGTTAGAGCAGTACTTC. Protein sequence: CASSYTGGLEQYF.

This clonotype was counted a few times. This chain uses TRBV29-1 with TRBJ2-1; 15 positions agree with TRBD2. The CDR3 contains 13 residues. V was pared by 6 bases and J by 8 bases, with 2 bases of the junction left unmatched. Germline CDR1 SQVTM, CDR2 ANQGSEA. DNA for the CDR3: TGCAGCGTCAGGACTAGCGGGAGGGATGAGCAGTTCTTC. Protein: CSVRTSGRDEQFF.

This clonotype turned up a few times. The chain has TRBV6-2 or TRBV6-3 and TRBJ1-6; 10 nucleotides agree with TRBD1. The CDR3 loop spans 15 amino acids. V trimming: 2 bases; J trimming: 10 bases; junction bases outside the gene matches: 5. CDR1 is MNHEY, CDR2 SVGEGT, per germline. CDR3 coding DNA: TGTGCCAGCAGTTACCCGACAGGGGGCGGGTCACCCCTCCACTTT. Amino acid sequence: CASSYPTGGGSPLHF.

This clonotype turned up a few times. CDR3 loop: CASSSTGKGTEAFF. CDR3 coding DNA: TGTGCCAGCAGTTCCACAGGGAAGGGCACTGAAGCTTTCTTT. The V and J genes are TRBV7-2 and TRBJ1-1; TRBD1 is a possible D gene (6 bases). Germline-derived CDR1 and CDR2 are SGHTA and FQGNSA. Trimming removed 6 bases at V and 4 bases at J, with 15 bases between. The CDR3 totals 14 residues.

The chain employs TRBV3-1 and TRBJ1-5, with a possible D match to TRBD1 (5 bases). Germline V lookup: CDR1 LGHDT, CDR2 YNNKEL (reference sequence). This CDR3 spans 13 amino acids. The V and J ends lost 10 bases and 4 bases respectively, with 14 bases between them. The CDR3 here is CATSPTENQPQHF. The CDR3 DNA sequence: TGTGCCACCTCCCCGACAGAGAATCAGCCCCAGCATTTT.

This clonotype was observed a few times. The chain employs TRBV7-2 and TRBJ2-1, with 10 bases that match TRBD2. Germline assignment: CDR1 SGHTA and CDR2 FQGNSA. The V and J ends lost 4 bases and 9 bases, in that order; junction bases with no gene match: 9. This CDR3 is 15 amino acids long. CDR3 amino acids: CASSSLAGGSPEQFF. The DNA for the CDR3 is TGTGCCAGCAGCTCCTTAGCGGGAGGTTCTCCTGAGCAGTTCTTC.

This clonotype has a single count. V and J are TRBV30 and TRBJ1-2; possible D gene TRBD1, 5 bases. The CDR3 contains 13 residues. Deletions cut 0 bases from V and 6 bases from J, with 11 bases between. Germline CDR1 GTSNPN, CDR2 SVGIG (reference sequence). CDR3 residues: CAWSVSGANGYTF. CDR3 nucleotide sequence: TGTGCCTGGAGTGTAAGCGGGGCAAATGGCTACACCTTC.

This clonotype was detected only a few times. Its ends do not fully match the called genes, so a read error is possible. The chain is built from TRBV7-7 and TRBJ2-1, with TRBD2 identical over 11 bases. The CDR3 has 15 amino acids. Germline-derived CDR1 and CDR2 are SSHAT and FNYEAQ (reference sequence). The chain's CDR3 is CASSPLAGGNNEQFF. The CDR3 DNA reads TGTGCTAGCAGCCCTCTAGCGGGAGGCAACAATGAGCAGTTCTTC.

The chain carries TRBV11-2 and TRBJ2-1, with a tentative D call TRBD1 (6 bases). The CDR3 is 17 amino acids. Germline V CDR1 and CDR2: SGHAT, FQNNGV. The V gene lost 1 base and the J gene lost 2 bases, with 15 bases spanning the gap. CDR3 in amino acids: CASSLVSDSYTYNEQFF. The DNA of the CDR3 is TGTGCCAGCAGCTTAGTCTCGGACAGTTATACCTACAATGAGCAGTTCTTC.